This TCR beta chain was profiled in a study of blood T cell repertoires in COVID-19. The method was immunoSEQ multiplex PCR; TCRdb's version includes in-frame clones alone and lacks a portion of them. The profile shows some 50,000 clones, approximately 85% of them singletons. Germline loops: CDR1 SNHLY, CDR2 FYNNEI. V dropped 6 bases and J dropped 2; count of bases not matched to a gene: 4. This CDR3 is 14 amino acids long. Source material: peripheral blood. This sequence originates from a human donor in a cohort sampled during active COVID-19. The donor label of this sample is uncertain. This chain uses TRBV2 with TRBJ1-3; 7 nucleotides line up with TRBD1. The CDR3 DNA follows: TGTGCCAGCAGCCGTGACAGGGCTGGAAACACCATATATTTT. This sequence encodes CASSRDRAGNTIYF.